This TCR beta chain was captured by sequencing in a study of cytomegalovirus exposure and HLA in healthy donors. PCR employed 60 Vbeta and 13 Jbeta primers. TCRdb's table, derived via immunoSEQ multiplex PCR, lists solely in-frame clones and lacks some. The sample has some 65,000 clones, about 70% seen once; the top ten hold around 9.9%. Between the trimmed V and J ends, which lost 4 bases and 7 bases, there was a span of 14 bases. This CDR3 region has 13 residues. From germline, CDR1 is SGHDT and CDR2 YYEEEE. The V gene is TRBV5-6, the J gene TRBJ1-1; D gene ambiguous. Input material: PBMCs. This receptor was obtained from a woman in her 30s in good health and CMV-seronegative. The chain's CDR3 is CASSHLSGGEAFF. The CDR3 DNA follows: TGTGCCAGCAGCCACCTATCCGGTGGTGAAGCTTTCTTT.